This passage covers 17 T cell receptor beta chains from one sample sequenced in a study of CD8 T cells in ankylosing spondylitis. General study points: A TCR beta motif of under ten highly homologous variants seemed to mark ankylosing spondylitis blood.

Their recognized antigens are unknown. TCRdb passed the 5' RACE reads through MiXCR, listing each CDR3 protein once. Of around 770,000 distinct CDR3 sequences in the sample, 19% were seen once. Source material: blood, either unsorted or a sorted T cell fraction (not recorded which). These receptors came from a male donor with ankylosing spondylitis.

The rearrangement uses TRBV10-3 and TRBJ1-2; TRBD1 matches 10 bases. The CDR3 covers 16 residues. The J segment lost 1 base and the V segment lost 6 bases, leaving 8 bases of the junction unmatched. Germline loops: CDR1 ENHRY, CDR2 SYGVKD. The DNA for the CDR3 is TGTGCCATCAGCCTGGACAGGGGGTTCTTTAACTATGGCTACACCTTC. Amino acid sequence: CAISLDRGFFNYGYTF.

The rearrangement uses TRBV7-9 and TRBJ2-7; 7 bases line up with TRBD1. Germline-derived CDR1 and CDR2 are SEHNR and FQNEAQ (reference sequence). CDR3 length equals 14 residues. V gave up 5 bases and J gave up 5 bases; unmatched junction bases: 9. The CDR3 reads CASSPQDRSDEQYF. CDR3 coding DNA: TGTGCCAGCAGCCCCCAGGACAGGAGCGACGAGCAGTACTTC.

V and J are TRBV7-9 and TRBJ2-7; no firm D call. V gave up 3 bases and J gave up 5 bases, with 5 bases separating them. Germline V gene lookup returns CDR1 SEHNR and CDR2 FQNEAQ (reference sequence). CDR3 length equals 11 residues. CDR3 nucleotides: TGTGCCAGCAGCTTTGGTGACGAGCAGTACTTC. It yields the protein CASSFGDEQYF. Full variable domain (missing parts from reference TRBV7-9 and TRBJ2-7): DTGVSQNPRHKITKRGQNVTFRCDPISEHNRLYWYRQTLGQGPEFLTYFQNEAQLEKSRLLSDRFSAERPKGSFSTLEIQRTEQGDSAMYLCASSFGDEQYFGPGTRLTVT.

The chain recombines TRBV20-1 with TRBJ2-5; D is perhaps TRBD1 (6 bases). V was trimmed by 6 bases and J by 2 bases, leaving 13 bases between them. The CDR3 consists of 13 residues. Germline CDR1 and CDR2: DFQATT and SNEGSKA (reference sequence). The CDR3 DNA reads as TGCAGTGCCTTAGACAGGAATCAAGAGACCCAGTACTTC. Protein product: CSALDRNQETQYF.

The chain recombines TRBV6-5 with TRBJ2-2; the match to TRBD1 covers 9 bases. The CDR3 is 17 residues long. Trimming cost V 0 bases and J 0 bases; bases outside gene matches: 2. The germline CDR1 and CDR2 sequences are MNHEY and SVGAGI. The CDR3 nucleotides read TGTGCCAGCAGTTACTCGCGACAGGGGGCGAACACCGGGGAGCTGTTTTTT. Translated, it gives CASSYSRQGANTGELFF.

This clonotype has a handful of counts. The chain carries TRBV5-5 and TRBJ1-2; D might be TRBD1 (5 bases). Germline CDR1 and CDR2: SGHKS and YYEKEE (reference sequence). V was clipped by 4 bases and J by 8 bases, with 21 bases between them. This CDR3 is 15 amino acids long. The DNA of the CDR3 is TGTGCCAGCAGCCAAGGGGCGGAACTCGGGGCGGGCTACACCTTC. Translation gives CASSQGAELGAGYTF.

V usage is TRBV7-9 and J usage is TRBJ1-4; D remains unclear. This CDR3 is built from 14 residues. V was shortened by 2 bases and J by 12 bases, with 16 bases between the two germline ends. Germline loops: CDR1 SEHNR, CDR2 FQNEAQ (reference sequence). In DNA, the CDR3 is TGTGCCAGCAGCTTAAACGGCGAATGGATAGAACTGTTTTTT. Protein product: CASSLNGEWIELFF.

This chain connects TRBV6-2 or TRBV6-3 to TRBJ2-7, with 7 bases matching TRBD1. CDR3 size: 15 residues. Germline-derived CDR1 and CDR2 are MNHEY and SVGEGT. Trimming cost V 5 bases and J 2 bases; bases outside gene matches: 9. The CDR3 sequence is CASSPSGTATYEQYF. The DNA for the CDR3 is TGTGCCAGCAGTCCCTCCGGGACAGCAACCTACGAGCAGTACTTC.

This clonotype has more than one count but fewer than ten. J is TRBJ2-2 and V is TRBV12-3 or TRBV12-4, with D tentatively TRBD1 or TRBD2 (5 bases each). Trimming cost V 3 bases and J 5 bases, with 10 bases left between them. This CDR3 has 14 amino acids. DNA of the CDR3: TGTGCCAGCAGTTTTGAGGGGCGGACCGGGGAGCTGTTTTTT. Translated: CASSFEGRTGELFF.

The chain is built from TRBV29-1 and TRBJ2-1, with TRBD2 matching over 12 bases. Germline assignment: CDR1 SQVTM and CDR2 ANQGSEA. Trimming cost V 7 bases and J 6 bases; bases outside gene matches: 16. The CDR3 spans 17 residues. The DNA of the CDR3 is TGCAGCGCTGACGGGACAGGAGGACTAGCGGGATTCAATGAGCAGTTCTTC. This encodes CSADGTGGLAGFNEQFF.

This chain uses TRBV7-9 with TRBJ2-7; 7 nucleotides line up with TRBD1. Germline assignment: CDR1 SEHNR and CDR2 FQNEAQ (reference sequence). CDR3 size: 16 residues. V trimming: 2 bases; J trimming: 3 bases; junction bases outside the gene matches: 10. CDR3 in amino acids: CASSLPRDSVFYEQYF. In nucleotides, the CDR3 is TGTGCCAGCAGCTTACCGAGGGACAGTGTATTCTACGAGCAGTACTTC.

This clonotype was detected only a few times. The chain couples TRBV20-1 to TRBJ1-2; D is unresolved. CDR1 and CDR2 (germline): DFQATT, SNEGSKA (reference sequence). CDR3 length: 15 amino acids. Trimming took 0 bases from V and 3 from J, leaving 14 bases between them. The CDR3 nucleotides read TGCAGTGCTAGAGATCGTGGGAGTTCGGACTATGGCTACACCTTC. Translating it yields CSARDRGSSDYGYTF.

J is TRBJ2-1 and V is TRBV20-1; 11 positions agree with TRBD2. CDR1 DFQATT and CDR2 SNEGSKA come from the germline V gene (reference sequence). CDR3 length equals 15 residues. After removal of 6 bases from V and 3 bases from J, the junction contained 7 bases not matched to a gene. The CDR3 DNA follows: TGCAGTGCCGGAAAACTAGCGGGAGTCTACAATGAGCAGTTCTTC. The encoded protein is CSAGKLAGVYNEQFF.

This clonotype was detected ten times or more. J is TRBJ2-3 and V is TRBV12-3 or TRBV12-4, with D perhaps TRBD2 (6 bases). Between the trimmed V and J ends, which lost 6 bases and 4 bases, there was a span of 11 bases. The CDR3 runs to 13 residues. CDR3 residues: CASSLGGADTQYF. In DNA, the CDR3 is TGTGCCAGCAGCTTGGGGGGAGCAGATACGCAGTATTTT.

This clonotype was seen a few times. V and J are TRBV10-3 and TRBJ1-2, with D hard to call. Trimming took off 4 bases at V and 4 bases at J, with 7 bases between the two ends. Germline CDR1 ENHRY, CDR2 SYGVKD. This CDR3 contains 12 residues. This CDR3 reads CAISGDTYGYTF. The CDR3 DNA sequence: TGTGCCATCAGTGGAGACACCTATGGCTACACCTTC.

The V call is TRBV24-1, the J call TRBJ2-3; D is unclear. The CDR3 length is 16 residues. CDR1 is KGHDR, CDR2 SFDVKD, per germline. Deletions cut 3 bases from V and 1 base from J, with 13 bases between. CDR3 DNA sequence: TGTGCCACCAGTGATGCGAGACACGAACGCACAGATACGCAGTATTTT. Translation: CATSDARHERTDTQYF.

The chain couples TRBV10-3 to TRBJ1-3; weak D call: TRBD1 (6 bases). This CDR3 is 12 amino acids long. Trimming shortened V by 10 bases and J by 2 bases, and 9 bases separated the two germline ends. Germline CDR1 is ENHRY and CDR2 is SYGVKD. CDR3 loop: CATGVPGNTIYF. CDR3 sequence (DNA): TGTGCCACAGGGGTCCCTGGAAACACCATATATTTT.